The 9 T cell receptor beta chains below come from one sample, sequenced in a study of beta chain features in type 1 diabetes. No antigen has been assigned to these receptors. All of the isolated RNA was reverse transcribed, so expressed TCRB transcripts were sequenced. Method: immunoSEQ multiplex PCR; TCRdb's copy keeps in-frame clones and lacks some. The table records about 230,000 clones, 16% of them present only once. The study's findings and limits: People with Type 1 diabetes carried modestly yet significantly shorter TCRB CDR3s in all four CD4+ subsets.

Sequencing was done on a sample of naive CD4+ T cells from blood. The receptors here all came from a man aged 25-45 years with type 1 diabetes.

This clone was seen a handful of times. This CDR3 is CASRTGANGGYTF. The CDR3 DNA is TGTGCCAGCCGGACAGGGGCGAATGGTGGCTACACCTTC. V and J are TRBV27 and TRBJ1-2; 9 positions agree with TRBD1. V shed 8 bases and J 7 bases; nucleotides not matched to a gene: 8. Germline values: CDR1 MNHEY, CDR2 SMNVEV (reference sequence). The CDR3 runs 13 residues.

CDR3 nucleotides: TGCAGCGCCCTGAACGAACAGGGGGCGAGAGAGCAGTACTTC. Translation gives CSALNEQGAREQYF. This chain connects TRBV29-1 to TRBJ2-7, with 9 nucleotides matching TRBD1. Trimming cost V 7 bases and J 7 bases; bases outside gene matches: 14. The length of the CDR3 is 14 residues. The germline V gene encodes CDR1 SQVTM and CDR2 ANQGSEA.

This clone was counted only a few times. The chain employs TRBV13 and TRBJ1-2, with D unresolved. V lost 4 bases and J lost 3, with 12 bases in between. The CDR3 extends over 14 amino acids. Germline V CDR1 and CDR2: PRHDT, FYEKMQ (reference sequence). The CDR3, as DNA: TGTGCCAGCAGCTCGGACCAGGCCCACTATGGCTACACCTTC. Translation: CASSSDQAHYGYTF.

This clone came up a few times. The chain uses TRBV7-2 and TRBJ2-7, with D possibly TRBD1 on 5 matching bases. Germline CDR1 reads SGHTA; CDR2 reads FQGNSA. The CDR3 runs 14 residues. V was trimmed by 6 bases and J by 7 bases, leaving 19 bases between them. The chain's CDR3 is CASRIKQALREQYF. The CDR3 DNA follows: TGTGCCAGCAGGATTAAACAGGCTCTCAGGGAGCAGTACTTC. Full variable domain (missing parts from reference TRBV7-2 and TRBJ2-7): GAGVSQSPSNKVTEKGKDVELRCDPISGHTALYWYRQSLGQGLEFLIYFQGNSAPDKSGLPSDRFSAERTGGSVSTLTIQRTQQEDSAVYLCASRIKQALREQYFGPGTRLTVT.

This clone occurred a few times. V usage is TRBV30 and J usage is TRBJ2-1; D is ambiguous. CDR1 is GTSNPN, CDR2 SVGIG, per germline (reference sequence). V dropped 0 bases and J dropped 0 bases, with 3 bases sitting between them. CDR3 length equals 13 residues. The CDR3 protein is CAWSVDSYNEQFF. The CDR3 coding sequence is TGTGCCTGGAGTGTCGACTCCTACAATGAGCAGTTCTTC.

This CDR3 reads CASGITGQANEQFF. CDR3 DNA sequence: TGCGCCAGCGGCATCACGGGACAGGCCAATGAGCAGTTCTTC. The V and J genes are TRBV5-1 and TRBJ2-1; TRBD1 agrees at 8 bases. From germline, CDR1 is SGHRS and CDR2 YFSETQ. J gave up 6 bases and V 7 bases, and 9 bases lay outside the gene matches. The CDR3 spans 14 residues.

This clone turned up a few times. The chain recombines TRBV29-1 with TRBJ2-5; D remains unclear. Germline lookup yields CDR1 SQVTM and CDR2 ANQGSEA. With 5 bases removed from V and 2 bases from J, the gap between germline ends came to 15 bases. This CDR3 is 14 amino acids long. The CDR3 region has the DNA TGCAGCGTTCAACTGCAGTACCTACAAGAGACCCAGTACTTC. Protein: CSVQLQYLQETQYF.

Concerning this clone itself: The sample carries other DNA sequences with the same CDR3. This chain connects TRBV7-2 to TRBJ2-5; D not certain. Germline V gene sequence: CDR1 SGHTA, CDR2 FQGNSA. This CDR3 contains 12 residues. With 1 base removed from V and 5 bases from J, the gap between germline ends came to 5 bases. Here the CDR3 DNA reads TGTGCCAGCAGCTTAGTTGGGGAGACCCAGTACTTC. It translates to CASSLVGETQYF.

The chain has TRBV7-9 and TRBJ2-1; D is possibly TRBD2 (5 bases). Trimming shortened V by 2 bases and J by 5 bases, and 13 bases separated the two germline ends. The CDR3 is 15 residues long. Looked up from germline, CDR1 is SEHNR and CDR2 is FQNEAQ (reference sequence). Written as DNA, the CDR3 is TGTGCCAGCAGCTTAAGAGGGAGTGACAACAATGAGCAGTTCTTC. Translating gives CASSLRGSDNNEQFF.